What follows are 30 T cell receptor beta chains derived from one specimen sequenced in a study of OX40 agonist ivuxolimab in advanced cancers. The protocol used for the library was the immunoSEQ multiplex PCR assay. In its TCRdb copy, this immuneACCESS table keeps in-frame sequences only and misses some clones. Where compared with another copy, unresolved V genes explain less than half of these, and the others have no known cause. This sample comprises about 36,000 clones, around 73% of them detected only once. The ten most abundant clones make up 9.5% to 15% of the sample. The input for sequencing was CD4+ or CD8+ T cells sorted from blood, taken in a trial of the OX40 agonist ivuxolimab. The origin of the receptors is an adult with an advanced solid tumor such as melanoma, head and neck, liver or kidney cancer.

The rearrangement joins TRBV2 to TRBJ2-7; TRBD1 matches at 7 bases. The ends lost 7 bases at V and 1 base at J; junction bases unmatched: 4. This CDR3 has 13 amino acids. The germline V gene has CDR1 SNHLY and CDR2 FYNNEI. CDR3 region: CASKGGGSYEQYF. The DNA of the CDR3 is TGTGCCAGCAAAGGGGGCGGGTCCTACGAGCAGTACTTC.

The chain links TRBV7-3 to TRBJ2-2; 11 bases align to TRBD2. The CDR3 contains 18 residues. V was pared by 5 bases and J by 6 bases, with 14 bases of the junction left unmatched. Germline lookup yields CDR1 SGHTA and CDR2 FQGTGA. The CDR3 sequence: CASSPQTMTSGAAGELFF. CDR3 DNA: TGTGCCAGCAGCCCTCAAACGATGACTAGCGGGGCGGCCGGGGAGCTGTTTTTT.

V usage is TRBV21-1 and J usage is TRBJ2-4. TRBV21-1 is a pseudogene locus. The CDR3 runs 19 residues. Here the CDR3 reads CASSKEVRTKYSAKNIQYF. CDR3 DNA sequence: TGTGCCAGCAGCAAAGAAGTGCGGACGAAATATTCAGCCAAAAACATTCAGTACTTC.

The V and J genes are TRBV11-2 and TRBJ1-3, with unresolved D. The germline V gene has CDR1 SGHAT and CDR2 FQNNGV. V was cut by 3 bases and J by 2 bases, with 11 bases left in between. The CDR3 consists of 15 residues. The CDR3 nucleotides are TGTGCCAGCAGCTTGACACCCGTACCTGGAAACACCATATATTTT. Translated: CASSLTPVPGNTIYF.

The chain links TRBV5-1 to TRBJ2-3; D gene unclear. The ends were cut back, 0 bases at V and 4 bases at J, with 9 bases in the middle. Looked up from germline, CDR1 is SGHRS and CDR2 is YFSETQ. CDR3 length equals 14 residues. The CDR3 region is CASSLGSSPDTQYF. Here the CDR3 DNA reads TGCGCCAGCAGCTTGGGGTCTAGTCCAGATACGCAGTATTTT.

The chain uses TRBV6-1 and TRBJ2-5; no clear D gene. This CDR3 spans 14 amino acids. V lost 3 bases, J lost 8 bases, and 16 bases lay in between. From germline, CDR1 is MNHNS and CDR2 SASEGT. The CDR3 here is CASSESTALGTQYF. The DNA of the CDR3 is TGTGCCAGCAGTGAGAGTACTGCGTTAGGTACCCAGTACTTC.

Comment on this clone: An end of the junction differs from the germline gene, which may be a read error. The gene calls are TRBV6-1 and TRBJ2-1; 9 bases match TRBD2. This CDR3 comprises 15 residues. Germline V gene sequence: CDR1 MNHNS, CDR2 SASEGT. The CDR3, as DNA: TGTGCCAGCCTCCTATTAGGGACTAGCTTAGAAGGCCAGCTCTTC. Translated, it gives CASLLLGTSLEGQLF.

The genes are TRBV28 and TRBJ2-7; D is uncertain. The CDR3 length is 14 residues. The germline CDR1 and CDR2 sequences are MDHEN and SYDVKM. The V and J ends lost 2 bases and 2 bases respectively, with 10 bases between them. CDR3 in amino acids: CASSLVRFPYEQYF. For the CDR3, the DNA is TGTGCCAGCAGTTTAGTGAGGTTCCCCTACGAGCAGTACTTC.

This clone was observed a handful of times. The rearrangement joins TRBV29-1 to TRBJ2-1, with TRBD2 matching 13 bases. The CDR3 is 10 amino acids. Germline V gene lookup returns CDR1 SQVTM and CDR2 ANQGSEA. V trimming: 7 bases; J trimming: 12 bases; junction bases outside the gene matches: 0. CDR3 DNA sequence: TGCAGCGGGACTAGCGGGAGGCAGTTCTTC. It specifies CSGTSGRQFF.

This clone was seen only a few times. V and J are TRBV2 and TRBJ2-7; D gene ambiguous. CDR1 is SNHLY, CDR2 FYNNEI, per germline. The V end lost 7 bases, the J end lost 0 bases, and 16 bases lay between the germline ends. The CDR3 totals 15 residues. The CDR3 sequence is CASMDPGSSSYEQYF. As DNA, the CDR3 is TGTGCCAGCATGGACCCGGGTTCTAGCTCCTACGAGCAGTACTTC.

This sequence joins TRBV7-3 and TRBJ2-1; 8 bases fit TRBD1. This CDR3 has 15 residues. CDR1 is SGHTA and CDR2 is FQGTGA in the germline V gene. The trim removed 4 bases at V and 3 bases at J, leaving 5 bases unmatched. This CDR3 reads CASSSGQGRYNEQFF. In DNA form, the CDR3 reads TGTGCCAGCAGCTCAGGACAGGGCCGCTACAATGAGCAGTTCTTC. Filled out from reference TRBV7-3 and TRBJ2-1, the complete variable domain reads GAGVSQTPSNKVTEKGKYVELRCDPISGHTALYWYRQSLGQGPEFLIYFQGTGAADDSGLPNDRFFAVRPEGSVSTLKIQRTERGDSAVYLCASSSGQGRYNEQFFGPGTRLTVL.

V is TRBV7-9 and J is TRBJ2-6, with D maybe TRBD1 (5 bases). Germline assignment: CDR1 SEHNR and CDR2 FQNEAQ (reference sequence). The CDR3 is made up of 15 amino acids. Trimming stripped 4 bases from V and 2 bases from J, with 9 bases between. CDR3 coding DNA: TGTGCCAGCAGCTCGGACACGGCTGGGGCCAACGTCCTGACTTTC. It yields the protein CASSSDTAGANVLTF.

DNA for the CDR3: TGTGCCAGCAGCCAAGATTCGCGATCACCCCTCCACTTT. It translates to CASSQDSRSPLHF. The chain recombines TRBV14 with TRBJ1-6, with unresolved D. Trimming stripped 0 bases from V and 10 bases from J, with 7 bases between. This CDR3 is built from 13 residues. Germline lookup yields CDR1 SGHDN and CDR2 FVKESK. The whole variable domain, remainder taken from reference TRBV14 and TRBJ1-6, is EAGVTQFPSHSVIEKGQTVTLRCDPISGHDNLYWYRRVMGKEIKFLLHFVKESKQDESGMPNNRFLAERTGGTYSTLKVQPAELEDSGVYFCASSQDSRSPLHFGNGTRLTVT.

This clone was recorded once. This chain uses TRBV13 with TRBJ2-6; D is unresolved. Germline-derived CDR1 and CDR2 are PRHDT and FYEKMQ (reference sequence). V lost 0 bases to trimming and J lost 2 bases, with 8 bases between them. This CDR3 is 16 amino acids long. The CDR3 DNA is TGTGCCAGCAGCTTAGGTCCCCGGGCTGGGGCCAACGTCCTGACTTTC. This translates into CASSLGPRAGANVLTF. The variable domain in full, with the rest retrieved from reference TRBV13 and TRBJ2-6, is AAGVIQSPRHLIKEKRETATLKCYPIPRHDTVYWYQQGPGQDPQFLISFYEKMQSDKGSIPDRFSAQQFSDYHSELNMSSLELGDSALYFCASSLGPRAGANVLTFGAGSRLTVL.

This clone was seen a handful of times. The CDR3 region has the DNA TGCGCCAGCAGCCAAGGTCTGGCAGCCCATCAGCCCCAGCATTTT. Translation gives CASSQGLAAHQPQHF. V usage is TRBV4-1 and J usage is TRBJ1-5, with unresolved D. Per the germline V gene, CDR1 is MGHRA and CDR2 is YSYEKL. The CDR3 covers 15 residues. Deletions cut 1 base from V and 5 bases from J, with 12 bases between.

The chain uses TRBV4-1 and TRBJ2-7; 7 bases are shared with TRBD1. This CDR3 has 14 amino acids. J lost 3 bases, V lost 3 bases, and 5 bases had no gene match. The V gene's germline CDR1 is MGHRA and CDR2 YSYEKL. In DNA form, the CDR3 reads TGCGCCAGCAGCCAGGACAGGTATTACTACGAGCAGTACTTC. Translated, it gives CASSQDRYYYEQYF.

V usage is TRBV5-6 and J usage is TRBJ1-6, with 12 bases that match TRBD1. The junction had 5 bases not matched to a gene; V was cut back by 4 bases and J by 9 bases. The CDR3 contains 15 residues. The germline V gene encodes CDR1 SGHDT and CDR2 YYEEEE. The DNA of the CDR3 is TGTGCCAGCAGCGAGGGACAGGGGGCTGGTTCACCCCTCCACTTT. This encodes CASSEGQGAGSPLHF.

The chain carries TRBV27 and TRBJ2-5; TRBD2 aligns across 12 bases. The germline gives CDR1 MNHEY, CDR2 SMNVEV (reference sequence). The CDR3 spans 15 residues. V gave up 7 bases and J gave up 4 bases; unmatched junction bases: 7. Here the CDR3 reads CASNGLAGRIETQYF. CDR3 DNA: TGTGCCAGCAACGGACTAGCGGGGCGGATAGAGACCCAGTACTTC.

The table lists this clone with a count of one. The chain is built from TRBV7-9 and TRBJ1-1; D is ambiguous. Trimming shortened V by 0 bases and J by 12 bases, and 14 bases separated the two germline ends. The germline gives CDR1 SEHNR, CDR2 FQNEAQ (reference sequence). The CDR3 extends over 13 amino acids. CDR3 region: CASSLAITAGTFF. CDR3 bases: TGTGCCAGCAGCTTAGCGATCACTGCGGGAACTTTCTTT.

J is TRBJ1-5 and V is TRBV2; D perhaps matches TRBD1 (6 bases). Trimming stripped 3 bases from V and 5 bases from J, with 11 bases between. The CDR3 consists of 14 residues. The germline V gene encodes CDR1 SNHLY and CDR2 FYNNEI. Here the CDR3 reads CASSDGRGYQPQHF. The CDR3 nucleotides are TGTGCCAGCAGTGATGGCAGGGGCTATCAGCCCCAGCATTTT.

This clone has only one observation. The chain recombines TRBV7-2 with TRBJ2-2, with a weak D call TRBD2 (6 bases). This CDR3 has 13 amino acids. Germline CDR1 is SGHTA and CDR2 is FQGNSA. V lost 5 bases, J lost 4 bases, and 8 bases lay in between. The CDR3 loop is CASSQTSTGELFF. CDR3 DNA sequence: TGTGCCAGCAGCCAGACTAGCACCGGGGAGCTGTTTTTT.

V and J are TRBV20-1 and TRBJ2-5; D is possibly TRBD2 (5 bases). Germline loops: CDR1 DFQATT, CDR2 SNEGSKA (reference sequence). The CDR3 is 10 amino acids. Trimming removed 6 bases at V and 5 bases at J, with 7 bases between. CDR3 protein: CSARGETQYF. CDR3 sequence (DNA): TGCAGTGCCCGCGGGGAGACCCAGTACTTC.

The rearrangement joins TRBV9 to TRBJ2-1, with TRBD2 matching over 9 bases. With 0 bases clipped from V and 8 bases from J, the junction kept 6 bases outside the gene matches. The CDR3 is 15 residues long. The germline V gene encodes CDR1 SGDLS and CDR2 YYNGEE. CDR3 bases: TGTGCCAGCAGCGTAGAACTAGCGGGTTTCTATGAGCAGTTCTTC. Translation: CASSVELAGFYEQFF. Drawing the rest from reference TRBV9 and TRBJ2-1, the complete variable domain is DSGVTQTPKHLITATGQRVTLRCSPRSGDLSVYWYQQSLDQGLQFLIQYYNGEERAKGNILERFSAQQFPDLHSELNLSSLELGDSALYFCASSVELAGFYEQFFGPGTRLTVL.

V gene TRBV2 combines with J gene TRBJ2-1; TRBD1 matches 8 bases. The CDR3 runs to 14 residues. Germline CDR1 is SNHLY and CDR2 is FYNNEI. V shed 7 bases, J shed 6 bases, and the junction held 8 bases outside the gene matches. The CDR3 protein is CASNSGTGRNEQFF. The DNA of the CDR3 is TGTGCCAGCAATTCCGGGACAGGCCGCAATGAGCAGTTCTTC.

This chain joins TRBV7-9 and TRBJ2-3; D unclear. Trimming stripped 2 bases from V and 6 bases from J, with 18 bases between. The CDR3 is 16 amino acids. Germline CDR1 and CDR2: SEHNR and FQNEAQ (reference sequence). CDR3: CASSLRPPRFGDTQYF. CDR3 bases: TGTGCCAGCAGCTTAAGGCCTCCCAGGTTCGGGGATACGCAGTATTTT.

This chain joins TRBV6-5 and TRBJ2-1, with no clear D. CDR1 MNHEY and CDR2 SVGAGI come from the germline V gene. The V end lost 6 bases, the J end lost 6 bases, and 6 bases lay between the germline ends. The CDR3 covers 11 residues. The CDR3 nucleotides are TGTGCCAGCAGCCGCGGCAATGAGCAGTTCTTC. As protein: CASSRGNEQFF.

The chain employs TRBV7-2 and TRBJ2-3; TRBD2 is a possible D gene (5 bases). The V end lost 5 bases, the J end lost 3 bases, and 24 bases lay between the germline ends. Germline CDR1 SGHTA, CDR2 FQGNSA. This CDR3 is built from 18 residues. CDR3 in amino acids: CASSPVAGQAMGTDTQYF. The CDR3 bases are TGTGCCAGCAGCCCTGTCGCGGGCCAGGCTATGGGGACAGATACGCAGTATTTT.

The V gene is TRBV5-1, the J gene TRBJ2-4; 7 bases align to TRBD2. Germline V gene data show CDR1 as SGHRS and CDR2 as YFSETQ. V shed 0 bases, J shed 7 bases, and the junction held 13 bases outside the gene matches. The CDR3 has 17 residues. CDR3 sequence reads: CASSLVPSGLNGNIQYF. CDR3 bases: TGCGCCAGCAGCTTGGTTCCTAGCGGCCTCAACGGGAACATTCAGTACTTC.

V and J are TRBV12-5 and TRBJ2-3; D gene unclear. V was cut by 0 bases and J by 2 bases, with 12 bases left in between. CDR3 length equals 16 residues. The germline V gene encodes CDR1 LGHNT and CDR2 FRNRAP. In DNA form, the CDR3 reads TGTGCTAGTGGTTTGGTTCCTAGTGGGAACACAGATACGCAGTATTTT. Residues: CASGLVPSGNTDTQYF.

This chain connects TRBV7-2 to TRBJ2-7, with TRBD2 matching 14 bases. Germline lookup yields CDR1 SGHTA and CDR2 FQGNSA. V was clipped by 5 bases and J by 2 bases; unmatched bases: 2. This CDR3 contains 15 residues. The CDR3 loop is CASSKTSGGAYEQYF. The DNA of the CDR3 is TGTGCCAGCAGCAAGACTAGCGGGGGGGCCTACGAGCAGTACTTC.